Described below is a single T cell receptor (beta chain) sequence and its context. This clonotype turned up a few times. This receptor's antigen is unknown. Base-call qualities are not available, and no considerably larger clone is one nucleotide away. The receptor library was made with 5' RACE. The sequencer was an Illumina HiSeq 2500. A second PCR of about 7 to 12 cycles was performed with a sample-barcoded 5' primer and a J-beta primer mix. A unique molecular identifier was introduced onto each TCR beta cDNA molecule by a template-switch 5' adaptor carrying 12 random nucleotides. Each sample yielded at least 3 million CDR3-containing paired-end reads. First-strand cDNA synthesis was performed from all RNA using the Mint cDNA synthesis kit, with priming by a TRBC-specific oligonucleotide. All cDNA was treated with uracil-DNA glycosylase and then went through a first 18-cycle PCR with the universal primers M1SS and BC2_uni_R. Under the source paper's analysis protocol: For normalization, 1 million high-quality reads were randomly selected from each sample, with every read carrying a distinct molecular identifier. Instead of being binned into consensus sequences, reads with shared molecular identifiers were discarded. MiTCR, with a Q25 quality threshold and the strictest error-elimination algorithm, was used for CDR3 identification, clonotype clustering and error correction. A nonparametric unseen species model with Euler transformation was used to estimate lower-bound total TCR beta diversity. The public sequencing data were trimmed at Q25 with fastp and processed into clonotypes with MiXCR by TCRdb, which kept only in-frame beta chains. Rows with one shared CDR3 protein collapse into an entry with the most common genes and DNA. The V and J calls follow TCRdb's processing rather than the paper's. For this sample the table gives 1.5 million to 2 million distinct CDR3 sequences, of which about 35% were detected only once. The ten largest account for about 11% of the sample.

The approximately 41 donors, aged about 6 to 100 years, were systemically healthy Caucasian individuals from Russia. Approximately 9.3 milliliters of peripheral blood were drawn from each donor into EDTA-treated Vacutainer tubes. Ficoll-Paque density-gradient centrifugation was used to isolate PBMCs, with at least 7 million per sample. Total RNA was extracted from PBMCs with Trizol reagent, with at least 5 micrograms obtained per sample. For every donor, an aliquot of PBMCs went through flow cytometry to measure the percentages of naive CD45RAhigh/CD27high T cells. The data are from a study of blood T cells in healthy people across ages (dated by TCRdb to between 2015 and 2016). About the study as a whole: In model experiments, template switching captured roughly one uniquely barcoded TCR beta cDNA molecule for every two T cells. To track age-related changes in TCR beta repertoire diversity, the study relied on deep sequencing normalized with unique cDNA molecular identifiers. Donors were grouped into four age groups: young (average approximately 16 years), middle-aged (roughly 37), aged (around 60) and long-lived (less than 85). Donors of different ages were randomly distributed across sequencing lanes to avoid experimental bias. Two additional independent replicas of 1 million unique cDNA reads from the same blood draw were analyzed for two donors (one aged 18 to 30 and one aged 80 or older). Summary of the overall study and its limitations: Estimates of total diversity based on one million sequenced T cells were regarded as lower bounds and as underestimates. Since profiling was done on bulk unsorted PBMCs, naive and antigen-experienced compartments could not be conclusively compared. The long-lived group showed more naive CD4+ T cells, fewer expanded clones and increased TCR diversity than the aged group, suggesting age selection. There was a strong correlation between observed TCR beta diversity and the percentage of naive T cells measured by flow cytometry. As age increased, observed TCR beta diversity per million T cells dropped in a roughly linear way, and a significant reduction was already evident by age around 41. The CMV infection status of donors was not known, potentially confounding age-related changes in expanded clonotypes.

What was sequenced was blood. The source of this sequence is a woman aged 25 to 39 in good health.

The CDR3 corresponds to CASSLRMGNEKLFF. The DNA reads TGTGCCAGCAGTTTAAGGATGGGTAATGAAAAACTGTTTTTT. This receptor chain uses TRBV7-2 and TRBJ1-4, with the D segment identity uncertain. The CDR3 goes from the cysteine to the phenylalanine over 14 residues. Only CDR3 DNA is held: 42 bases, read in frame from base 1. The germline V gene yields SGHTA for CDR1 and FQGNSA for CDR2. Trimming removed 6 bases from V and 4 bases from J, leaving 12 bases between the germline ends.